This T cell receptor (beta chain) was identified in a study of shared clonotypes between healthy human individuals. Study at large: Those who served as donors were a couple of women and a few men between the ages of 18 and 49. Each donor had three CD4 naive, three CD4 memory, two CD8 naive and one CD8 memory plate.

Donors, healthy HIV-negative adults, lacked recent acute infections or vaccinations. This clone turned up a few times. The antigen remains undetermined. The repertoire was sequenced with immunoSEQ multiplex PCR; TCRdb's copy has only in-frame clones and lacks some. Counted here are roughly 760,000 clones, approximately 79% occurring once; the ten biggest clones make up around 1.6%. Per germline, CDR1 LNHDA and CDR2 SQIVND (reference sequence). The CDR3 has 14 amino acids. The V and J ends lost 8 bases and 4 bases respectively, with 15 bases between them. Study results and caveats: Sampling was confined to blood; repertoires within tissues likely differ.

Material: memory CD4+ T cells sorted from blood. Subset specified: CD45RA-negative fraction. The clonotype was recovered from a woman aged 25 to 45 in good health. The V gene is TRBV19, the J gene TRBJ1-5, with D possibly TRBD1 on 6 matching bases. This CDR3 reads CASCPGQRNQPQHF. DNA of the CDR3: TGTGCCAGTTGTCCCGGACAGAGAAATCAGCCCCAGCATTTT.